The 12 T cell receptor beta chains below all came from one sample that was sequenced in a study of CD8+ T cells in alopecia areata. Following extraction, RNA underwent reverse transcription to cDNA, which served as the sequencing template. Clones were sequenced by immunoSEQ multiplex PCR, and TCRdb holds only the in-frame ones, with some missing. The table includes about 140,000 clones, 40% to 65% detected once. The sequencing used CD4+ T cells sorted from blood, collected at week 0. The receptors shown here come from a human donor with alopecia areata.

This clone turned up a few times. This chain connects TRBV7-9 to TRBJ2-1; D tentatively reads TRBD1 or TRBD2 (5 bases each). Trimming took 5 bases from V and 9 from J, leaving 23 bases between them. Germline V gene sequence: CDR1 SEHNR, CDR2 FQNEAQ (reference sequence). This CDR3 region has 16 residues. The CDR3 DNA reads TGTGCCAGCAGCCTCTCCTCGGCAAGGGGAGCTGGTGAGCAGTTCTTC. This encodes CASSLSSARGAGEQFF.

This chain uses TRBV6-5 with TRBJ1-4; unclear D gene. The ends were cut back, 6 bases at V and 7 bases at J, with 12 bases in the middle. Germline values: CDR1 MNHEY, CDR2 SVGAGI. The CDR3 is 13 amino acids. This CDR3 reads CASSRALGEKLFF. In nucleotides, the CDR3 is TGTGCCAGCAGCCGGGCCTTGGGTGAAAAACTGTTTTTT.

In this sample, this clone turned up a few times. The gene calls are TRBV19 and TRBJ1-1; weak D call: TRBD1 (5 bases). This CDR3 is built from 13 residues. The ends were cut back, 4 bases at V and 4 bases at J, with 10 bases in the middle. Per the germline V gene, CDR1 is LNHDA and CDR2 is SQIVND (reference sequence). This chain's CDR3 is CASSRDRGTEAFF. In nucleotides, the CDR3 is TGTGCCAGTAGTAGAGATAGGGGCACTGAAGCTTTCTTT.

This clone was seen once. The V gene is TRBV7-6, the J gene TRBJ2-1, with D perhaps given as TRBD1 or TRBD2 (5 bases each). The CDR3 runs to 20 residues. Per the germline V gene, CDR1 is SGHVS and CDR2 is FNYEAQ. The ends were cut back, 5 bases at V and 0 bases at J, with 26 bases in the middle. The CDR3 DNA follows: TGTGCCAGCAGCCCACGTGTTGGTTCCCGGGGCGCCAGCTCCTACAATGAGCAGTTCTTC. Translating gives CASSPRVGSRGASSYNEQFF.

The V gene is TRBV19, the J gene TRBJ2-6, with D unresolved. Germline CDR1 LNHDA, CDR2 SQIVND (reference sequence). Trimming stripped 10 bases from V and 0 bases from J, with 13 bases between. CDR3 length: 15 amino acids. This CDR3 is CATTDVFSGANVLTF. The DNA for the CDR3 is TGTGCCACCACTGACGTTTTCTCTGGGGCCAACGTCCTGACTTTC.

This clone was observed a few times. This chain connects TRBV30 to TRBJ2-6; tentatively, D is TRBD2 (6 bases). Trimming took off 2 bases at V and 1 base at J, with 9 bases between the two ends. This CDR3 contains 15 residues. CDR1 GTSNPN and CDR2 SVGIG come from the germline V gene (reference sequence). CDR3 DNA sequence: TGTGCCTGGAGTCCGGGACTTTCTGGGGCCAACGTCCTGACTTTC. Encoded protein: CAWSPGLSGANVLTF.

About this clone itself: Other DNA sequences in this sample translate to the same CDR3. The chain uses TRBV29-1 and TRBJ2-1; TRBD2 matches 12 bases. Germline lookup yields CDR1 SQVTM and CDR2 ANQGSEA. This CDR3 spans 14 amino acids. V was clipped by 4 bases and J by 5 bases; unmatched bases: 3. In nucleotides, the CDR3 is TGCAGCGTTGGCCGGACTAGCGGGAACAATGAGCAGTTCTTC. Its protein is CSVGRTSGNNEQFF.

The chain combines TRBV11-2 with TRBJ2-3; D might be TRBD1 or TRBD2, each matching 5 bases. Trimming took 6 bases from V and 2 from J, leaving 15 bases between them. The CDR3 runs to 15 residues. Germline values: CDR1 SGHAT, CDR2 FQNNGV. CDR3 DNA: TGTGCCAGCAGAAAGGGACGCCTGATCACAGATACGCAGTATTTT. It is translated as CASRKGRLITDTQYF.

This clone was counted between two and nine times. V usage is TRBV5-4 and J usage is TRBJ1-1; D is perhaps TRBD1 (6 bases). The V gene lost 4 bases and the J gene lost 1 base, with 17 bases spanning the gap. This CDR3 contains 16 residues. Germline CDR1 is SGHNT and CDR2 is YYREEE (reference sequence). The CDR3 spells CASSPAGGRGNTEAFF. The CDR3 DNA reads TGTGCCAGCAGCCCGGCCGGGGGGCGTGGGAACACTGAAGCTTTCTTT.

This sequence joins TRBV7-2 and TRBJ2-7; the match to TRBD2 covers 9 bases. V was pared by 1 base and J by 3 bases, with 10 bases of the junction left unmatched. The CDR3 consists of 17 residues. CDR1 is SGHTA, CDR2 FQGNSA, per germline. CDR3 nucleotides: TGTGCCAGCAGCTTAGTAGATGGCGGGAGGGATGTCTACGAGCAGTACTTC. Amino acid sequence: CASSLVDGGRDVYEQYF.

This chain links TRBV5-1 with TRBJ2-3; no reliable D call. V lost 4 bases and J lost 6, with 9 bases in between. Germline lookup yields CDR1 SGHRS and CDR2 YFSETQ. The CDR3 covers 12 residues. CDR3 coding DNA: TGCGCCAGCAGCCCTCCGGAGGATACGCAGTATTTT. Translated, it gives CASSPPEDTQYF.

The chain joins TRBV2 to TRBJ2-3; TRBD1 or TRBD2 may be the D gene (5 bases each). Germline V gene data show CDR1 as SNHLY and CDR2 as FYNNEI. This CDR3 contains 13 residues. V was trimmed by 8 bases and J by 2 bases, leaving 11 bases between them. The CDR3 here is CASRRDHTDTQYF. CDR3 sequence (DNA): TGTGCCAGCCGCCGGGACCACACAGATACGCAGTATTTT.